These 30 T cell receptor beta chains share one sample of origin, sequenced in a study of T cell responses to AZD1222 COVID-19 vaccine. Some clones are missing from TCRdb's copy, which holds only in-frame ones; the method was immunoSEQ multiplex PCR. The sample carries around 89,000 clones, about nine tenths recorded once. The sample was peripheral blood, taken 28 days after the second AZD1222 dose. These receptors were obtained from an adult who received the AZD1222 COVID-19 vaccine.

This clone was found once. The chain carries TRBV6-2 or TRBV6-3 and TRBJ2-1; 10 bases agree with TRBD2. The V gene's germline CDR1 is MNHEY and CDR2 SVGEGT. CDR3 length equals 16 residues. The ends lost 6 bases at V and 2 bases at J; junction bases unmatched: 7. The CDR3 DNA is TGTGCCAGCAGCACCCATCTAGCGGGGGCCTACAATGAGCAGTTCTTC. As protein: CASSTHLAGAYNEQFF.

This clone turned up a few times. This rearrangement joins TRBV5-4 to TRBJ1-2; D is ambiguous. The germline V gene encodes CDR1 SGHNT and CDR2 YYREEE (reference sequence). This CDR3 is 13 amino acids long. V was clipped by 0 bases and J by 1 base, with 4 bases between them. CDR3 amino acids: CASSLDVNYGYTF. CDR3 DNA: TGTGCCAGCAGCTTGGACGTTAACTATGGCTACACCTTC.

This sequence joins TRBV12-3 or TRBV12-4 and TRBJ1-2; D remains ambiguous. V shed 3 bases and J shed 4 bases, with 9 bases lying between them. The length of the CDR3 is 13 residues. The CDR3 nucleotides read TGTGCCAGCAGTTTCACCTTCCCCTATGGCTACACCTTC. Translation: CASSFTFPYGYTF.

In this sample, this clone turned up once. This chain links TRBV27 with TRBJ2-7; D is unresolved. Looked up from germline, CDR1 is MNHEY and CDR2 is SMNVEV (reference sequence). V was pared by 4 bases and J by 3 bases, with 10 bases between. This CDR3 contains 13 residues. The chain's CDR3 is CASSYGRGYEQYF. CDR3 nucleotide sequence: TGTGCCAGCAGTTATGGAAGAGGCTACGAGCAGTACTTC.

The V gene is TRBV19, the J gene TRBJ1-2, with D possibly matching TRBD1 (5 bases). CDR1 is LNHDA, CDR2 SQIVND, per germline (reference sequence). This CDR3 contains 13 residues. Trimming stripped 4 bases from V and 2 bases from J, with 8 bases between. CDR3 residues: CASSKGRNYGYTF. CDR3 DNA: TGTGCCAGTAGTAAGGGACGGAACTATGGCTACACCTTC.

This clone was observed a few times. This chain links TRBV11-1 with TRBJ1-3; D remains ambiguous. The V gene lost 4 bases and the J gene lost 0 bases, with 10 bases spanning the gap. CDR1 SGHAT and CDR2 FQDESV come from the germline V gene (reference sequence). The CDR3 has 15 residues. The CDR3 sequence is CASSSWYGSGNTIYF. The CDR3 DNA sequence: TGTGCCAGCAGCTCGTGGTATGGCTCTGGAAACACCATATATTTT.

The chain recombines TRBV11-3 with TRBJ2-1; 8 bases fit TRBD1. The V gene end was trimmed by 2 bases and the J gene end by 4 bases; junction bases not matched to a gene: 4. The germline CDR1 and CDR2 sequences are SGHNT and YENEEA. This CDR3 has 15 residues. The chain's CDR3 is CASSLFGTGYNEQFF. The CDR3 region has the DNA TGTGCCAGCAGCTTATTTGGGACAGGTTACAATGAGCAGTTCTTC.

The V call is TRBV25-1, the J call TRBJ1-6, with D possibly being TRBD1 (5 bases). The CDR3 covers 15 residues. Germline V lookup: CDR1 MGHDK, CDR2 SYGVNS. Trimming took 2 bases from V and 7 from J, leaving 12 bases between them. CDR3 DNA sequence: TGTGCCAGCAGTGAAGGATCGGGACCGAATTCACCCCTCCACTTT. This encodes CASSEGSGPNSPLHF.

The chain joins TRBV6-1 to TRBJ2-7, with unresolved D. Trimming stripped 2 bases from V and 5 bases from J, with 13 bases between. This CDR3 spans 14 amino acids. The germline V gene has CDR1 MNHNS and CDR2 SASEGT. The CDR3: CASSEFKGSDEQYF. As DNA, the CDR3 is TGTGCCAGCAGTGAATTCAAGGGATCCGACGAGCAGTACTTC.

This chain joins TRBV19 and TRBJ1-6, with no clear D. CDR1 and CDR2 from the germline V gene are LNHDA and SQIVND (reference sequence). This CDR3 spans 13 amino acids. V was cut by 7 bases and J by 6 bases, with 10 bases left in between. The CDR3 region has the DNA TGTGCCAGTACCCCGCGGAGTAATTCACCCCTCCACTTT. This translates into CASTPRSNSPLHF.

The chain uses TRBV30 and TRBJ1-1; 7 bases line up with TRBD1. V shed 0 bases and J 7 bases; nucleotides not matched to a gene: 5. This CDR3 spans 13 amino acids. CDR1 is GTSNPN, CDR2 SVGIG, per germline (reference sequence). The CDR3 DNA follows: TGTGCCTGGAGTGTACAGGGGCCCAATGAAGCTTTCTTT. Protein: CAWSVQGPNEAFF.

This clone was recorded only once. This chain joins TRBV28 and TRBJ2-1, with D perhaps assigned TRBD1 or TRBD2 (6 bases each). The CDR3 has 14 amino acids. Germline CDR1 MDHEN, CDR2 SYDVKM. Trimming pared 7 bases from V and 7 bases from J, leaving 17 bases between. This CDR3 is CASTQRGRGNEQFF. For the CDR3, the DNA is TGTGCCAGCACGCAACGGGGGCGAGGTAATGAGCAGTTCTTC. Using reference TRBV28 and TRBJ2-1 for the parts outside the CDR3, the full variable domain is DVKVTQSSRYLVKRTGEKVFLECVQDMDHENMFWYRQDPGLGLRLIYFSYDVKMKEKGDIPEGYSVSREKKERFSLILESASTNQTSMYLCASTQRGRGNEQFFGPGTRLTVL.

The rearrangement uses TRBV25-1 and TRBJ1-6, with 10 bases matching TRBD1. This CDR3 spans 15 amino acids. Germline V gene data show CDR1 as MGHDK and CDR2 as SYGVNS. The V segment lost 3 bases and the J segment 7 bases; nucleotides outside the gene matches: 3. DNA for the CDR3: TGTGCCAGCAGTGATGGGGACAGGGGAAATTCACCCCTCCACTTT. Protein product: CASSDGDRGNSPLHF.

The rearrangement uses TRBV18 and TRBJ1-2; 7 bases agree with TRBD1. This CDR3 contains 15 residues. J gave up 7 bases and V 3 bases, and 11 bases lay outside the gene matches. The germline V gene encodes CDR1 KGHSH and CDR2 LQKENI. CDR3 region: CASSPSDRAGFGYTF. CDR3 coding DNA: TGTGCCAGCTCACCCAGCGACAGGGCCGGTTTTGGCTACACCTTC.

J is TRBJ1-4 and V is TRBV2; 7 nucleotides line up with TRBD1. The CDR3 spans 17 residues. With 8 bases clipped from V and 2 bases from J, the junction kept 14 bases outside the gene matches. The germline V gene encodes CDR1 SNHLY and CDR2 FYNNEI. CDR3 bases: TGTGCCAGCGTCAATACAGGGGCCGCGGGTACTAATGAAAAACTGTTTTTT. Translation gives CASVNTGAAGTNEKLFF.

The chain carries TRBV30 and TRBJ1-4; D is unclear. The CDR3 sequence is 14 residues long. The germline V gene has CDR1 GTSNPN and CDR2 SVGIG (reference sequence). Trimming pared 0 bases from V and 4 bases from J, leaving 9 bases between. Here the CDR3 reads CAWSVNRGNEKLFF. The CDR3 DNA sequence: TGTGCCTGGAGTGTAAACCGCGGTAATGAAAAACTGTTTTTT.

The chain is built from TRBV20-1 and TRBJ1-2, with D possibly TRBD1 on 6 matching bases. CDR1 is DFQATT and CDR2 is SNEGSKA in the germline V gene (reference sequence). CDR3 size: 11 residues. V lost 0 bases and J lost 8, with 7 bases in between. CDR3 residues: CSAREGQGYTF. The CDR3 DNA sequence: TGCAGTGCTAGAGAGGGACAAGGCTACACCTTC.

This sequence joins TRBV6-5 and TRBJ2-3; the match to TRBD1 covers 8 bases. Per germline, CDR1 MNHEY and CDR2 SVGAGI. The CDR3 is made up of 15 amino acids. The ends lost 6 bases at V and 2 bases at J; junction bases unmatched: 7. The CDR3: CASRGQGLNTDTQYF. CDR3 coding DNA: TGTGCCAGCAGAGGACAGGGTTTGAACACAGATACGCAGTATTTT.

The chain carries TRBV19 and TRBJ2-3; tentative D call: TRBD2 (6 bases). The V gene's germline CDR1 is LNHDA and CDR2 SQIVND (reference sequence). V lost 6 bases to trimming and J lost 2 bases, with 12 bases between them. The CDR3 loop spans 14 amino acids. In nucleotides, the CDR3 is TGTGCCAGTAGCGCCACGGGGGACACAGATACGCAGTATTTT. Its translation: CASSATGDTDTQYF.

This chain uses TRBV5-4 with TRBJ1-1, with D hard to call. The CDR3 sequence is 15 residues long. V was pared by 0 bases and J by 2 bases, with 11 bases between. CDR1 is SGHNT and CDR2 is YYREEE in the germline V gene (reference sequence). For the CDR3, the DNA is TGTGCCAGCAGCTTGGGGCGCAGCTTAAACACTGAAGCTTTCTTT. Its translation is CASSLGRSLNTEAFF.

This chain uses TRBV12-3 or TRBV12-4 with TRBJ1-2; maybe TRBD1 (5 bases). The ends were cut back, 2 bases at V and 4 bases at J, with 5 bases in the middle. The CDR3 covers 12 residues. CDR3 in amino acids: CASSLRGYGYTF. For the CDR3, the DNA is TGTGCCAGCAGTTTAAGGGGCTATGGCTACACCTTC.

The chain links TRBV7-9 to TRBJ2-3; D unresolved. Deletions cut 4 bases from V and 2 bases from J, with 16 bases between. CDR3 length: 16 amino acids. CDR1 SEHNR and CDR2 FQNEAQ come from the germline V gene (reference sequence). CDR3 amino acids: CASSYWGRRATDTQYF. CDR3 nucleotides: TGTGCCAGCAGCTACTGGGGAAGAAGGGCCACAGATACGCAGTATTTT. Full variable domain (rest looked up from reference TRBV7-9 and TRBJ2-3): DTGVSQNPRHKITKRGQNVTFRCDPISEHNRLYWYRQTLGQGPEFLTYFQNEAQLEKSRLLSDRFSAERPKGSFSTLEIQRTEQGDSAMYLCASSYWGRRATDTQYFGPGTRLTVL.

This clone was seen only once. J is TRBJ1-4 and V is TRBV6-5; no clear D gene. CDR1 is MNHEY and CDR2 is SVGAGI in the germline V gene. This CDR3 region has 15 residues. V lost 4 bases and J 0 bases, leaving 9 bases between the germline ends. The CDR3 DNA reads TGTGCCAGCAGTTTCGACCGAGCAACTAATGAAAAACTGTTTTTT. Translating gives CASSFDRATNEKLFF.

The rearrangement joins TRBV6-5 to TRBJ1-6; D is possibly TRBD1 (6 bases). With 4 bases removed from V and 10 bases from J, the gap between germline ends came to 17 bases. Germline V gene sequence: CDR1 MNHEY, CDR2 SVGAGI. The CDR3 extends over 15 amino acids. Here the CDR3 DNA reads TGTGCCAGCAGTTCTCCAGGGGTTCTTGGCTCACCCCTCCACTTT. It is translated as CASSSPGVLGSPLHF.

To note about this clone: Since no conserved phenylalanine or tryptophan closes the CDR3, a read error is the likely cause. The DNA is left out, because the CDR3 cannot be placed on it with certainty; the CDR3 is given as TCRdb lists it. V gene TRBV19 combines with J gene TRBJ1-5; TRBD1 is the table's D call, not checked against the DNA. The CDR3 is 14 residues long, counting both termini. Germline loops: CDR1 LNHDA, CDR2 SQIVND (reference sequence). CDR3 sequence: CASSYGQGDPPQFV.

The chain's CDR3 is CATSRDLGSVDTEAFF. In DNA, the CDR3 is TGTGCCACCAGCAGGGACTTGGGCTCCGTGGACACTGAAGCTTTCTTT. The rearrangement links TRBV15 to TRBJ1-1; no firm D call. The CDR3 totals 16 residues. V was clipped by 3 bases and J by 3 bases, with 17 bases between them. CDR1 is LNHNV and CDR2 is YYDKDF in the germline V gene (reference sequence).

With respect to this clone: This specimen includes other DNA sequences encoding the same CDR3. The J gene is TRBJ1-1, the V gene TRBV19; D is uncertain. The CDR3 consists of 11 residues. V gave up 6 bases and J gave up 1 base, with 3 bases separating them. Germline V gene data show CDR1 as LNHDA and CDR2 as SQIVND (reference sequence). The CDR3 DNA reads TGTGCCAGTAGGACGAACACTGAAGCTTTCTTT. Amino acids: CASRTNTEAFF. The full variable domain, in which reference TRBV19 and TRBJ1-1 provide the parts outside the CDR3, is DGGITQSPKYLFRKEGQNVTLSCEQNLNHDAMYWYRQDPGQGLRLIYYSQIVNDFQKGDIAEGYSVSREKKESFPLTVTSAQKNPTAFYLCASRTNTEAFFGQGTRLTVV.

The CDR3 coding sequence is TGTGCCAGCAGCGTAGGGCCCAGGAGTCAGTACGAGCAGTACTTC. As protein: CASSVGPRSQYEQYF. V gene TRBV9 combines with J gene TRBJ2-7; no clear D. Germline V gene lookup returns CDR1 SGDLS and CDR2 YYNGEE. The ends were cut back, 0 bases at V and 4 bases at J, with 14 bases in the middle. This CDR3 is built from 15 residues.

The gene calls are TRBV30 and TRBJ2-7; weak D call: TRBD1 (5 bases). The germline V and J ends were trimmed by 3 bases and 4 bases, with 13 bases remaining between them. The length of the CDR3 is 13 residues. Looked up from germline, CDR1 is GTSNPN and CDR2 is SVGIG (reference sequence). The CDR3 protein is CAWSQATVYEQYF. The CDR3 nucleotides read TGTGCCTGGAGCCAGGCGACAGTGTACGAGCAGTACTTC.

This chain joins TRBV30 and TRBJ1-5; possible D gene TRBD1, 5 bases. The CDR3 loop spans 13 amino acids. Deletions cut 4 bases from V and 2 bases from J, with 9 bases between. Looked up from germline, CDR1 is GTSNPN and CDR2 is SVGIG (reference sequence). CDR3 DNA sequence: TGTGCCTGGACGATACAGGGCAATCAGCCCCAGCATTTT. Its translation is CAWTIQGNQPQHF.